This entry is about one TCR beta chain. The antigen is not known. The ends were cut back, 3 bases at V and 7 bases at J, with 16 bases in the middle. Per germline, CDR1 MGHRA and CDR2 YSYEKL. The CDR3 has 15 residues. These data originate in a study of T-cell reconstitution after alpha-beta-depleted transplantation in children. Findings and limits, study-wide: Some patients' high day-60 TCRbeta diversity was traced to surviving recipient T cells and thymic progenitors. About two months after transplant, alpha-beta T cells reportedly came from several hundred expanded graft clones. Fresh T-cell production supplied most of the T-cell counts and diversity seen one year after transplant.

The TCRbeta library was prepared with unique molecular identifiers. TCRdb re-called the PCR reads through MiXCR, storing one row per CDR3 protein. This table has 700,000 or so distinct CDR3 sequences, about 12% appearing once. The TCR sequence derives from a girl aged 2 to 10 with congenital amegakaryocytic thrombocytopenia, due to receive a stem cell transplant. The sequenced sample was PBMCs, obtained before TCRalphabeta/CD19-depleted stem cell transplant. The rearrangement uses TRBV4-1 and TRBJ2-1; D is possibly TRBD2 (5 bases). CDR3 bases: TGCGCCAGCAGCCAGCAGACTACCCCGGGGAATGAGCAGTTCTTC. It translates to CASSQQTTPGNEQFF.